What follows are 3 T cell receptor beta chains derived from one specimen sequenced in a study of cytomegalovirus exposure and HLA in healthy donors. Profiling relied on immunoSEQ multiplex PCR, and the TCRdb table lists in-frame clones only, not all of them. The table records roughly 50,000 clones, 90% of them present only once. The sequenced material came from PBMCs. The origin of the receptors is a man aged 18-30 years in good health and CMV-seronegative.

The V gene is TRBV27, the J gene TRBJ2-5, with TRBD2 matching over 9 bases. V lost 2 bases and J lost 4; bases outside the gene matches: 11. This CDR3 spans 17 amino acids. CDR1 is MNHEY, CDR2 SMNVEV, per germline (reference sequence). The CDR3 DNA follows: TGTGCCAGCAGTTTAGTCACCGAGCTAGCGGGACGAGAGACCCAGTACTTC. Translation gives CASSLVTELAGRETQYF.

The chain uses TRBV14 and TRBJ2-1; maybe TRBD1 (6 bases). The CDR3 is made up of 14 amino acids. The germline V gene has CDR1 SGHDN and CDR2 FVKESK. Trimming pared 0 bases from V and 9 bases from J, leaving 12 bases between. The CDR3 DNA is TGTGCCAGCAGCCAAGAGCTGACAGGCCTTGAGCAGTTCTTC. This sequence encodes CASSQELTGLEQFF.

The chain couples TRBV5-1 to TRBJ2-5; 8 bases match TRBD1. Losses at the gene ends were 4 bases for V and 4 bases for J; bases not matched to a gene: 12. The CDR3 contains 16 residues. Germline CDR1 and CDR2: SGHRS and YFSETQ. CDR3 sequence reads: CASSRHEGQALETQYF. CDR3 sequence (DNA): TGCGCCAGCAGCAGACATGAGGGACAGGCCCTAGAGACCCAGTACTTC.